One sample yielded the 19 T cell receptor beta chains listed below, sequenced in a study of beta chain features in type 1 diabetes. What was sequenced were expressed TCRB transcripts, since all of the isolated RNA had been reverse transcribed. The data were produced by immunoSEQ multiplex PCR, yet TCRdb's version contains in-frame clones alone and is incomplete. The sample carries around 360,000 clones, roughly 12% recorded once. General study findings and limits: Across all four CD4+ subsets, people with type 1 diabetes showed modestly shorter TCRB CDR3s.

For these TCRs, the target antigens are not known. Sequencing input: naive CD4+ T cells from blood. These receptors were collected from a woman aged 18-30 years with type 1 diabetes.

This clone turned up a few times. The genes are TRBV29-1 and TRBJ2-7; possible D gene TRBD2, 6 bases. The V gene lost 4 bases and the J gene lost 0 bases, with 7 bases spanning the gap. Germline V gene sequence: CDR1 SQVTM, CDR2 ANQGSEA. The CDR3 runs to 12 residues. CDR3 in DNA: TGCAGCGTTGCGGACTACTCCTACGAGCAGTACTTC. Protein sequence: CSVADYSYEQYF.

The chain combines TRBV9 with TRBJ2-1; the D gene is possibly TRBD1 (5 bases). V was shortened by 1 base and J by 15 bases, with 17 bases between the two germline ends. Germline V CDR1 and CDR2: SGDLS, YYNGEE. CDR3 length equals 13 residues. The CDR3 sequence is CASSVNIQVDPFF. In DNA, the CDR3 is TGTGCCAGCAGCGTAAATATACAGGTTGATCCGTTCTTC.

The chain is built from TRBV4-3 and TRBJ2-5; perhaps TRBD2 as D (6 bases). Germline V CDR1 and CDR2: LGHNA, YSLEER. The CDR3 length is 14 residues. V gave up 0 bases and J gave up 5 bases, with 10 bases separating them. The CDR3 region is CASSQDLGRETQYF. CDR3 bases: TGCGCCAGCAGCCAAGATCTAGGGAGGGAGACCCAGTACTTC.

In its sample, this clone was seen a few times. The CDR3 here is CASSFRQGSRYTF. CDR3 bases: TGTGCCAGCAGCTTCCGACAGGGAAGCCGCTACACCTTC. The V gene is TRBV5-6, the J gene TRBJ1-2, with 7 bases identical to TRBD1. From germline, CDR1 is SGHDT and CDR2 YYEEEE. The CDR3 sequence is 13 residues long. V lost 2 bases, J lost 9 bases, and 7 bases stayed unmatched.

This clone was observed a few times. This chain's CDR3 is CASSFTWAQGRETQYF. Here the CDR3 DNA reads TGTGCCAGCAGCTTCACGTGGGCCCAGGGGCGAGAGACCCAGTACTTC. The chain employs TRBV7-2 and TRBJ2-5; D may be TRBD1 (6 bases). V was trimmed by 3 bases and J by 4 bases, leaving 18 bases between them. CDR1 is SGHTA, CDR2 FQGNSA, per germline. The CDR3 sequence is 16 residues long.

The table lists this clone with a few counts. This CDR3 reads CASRDSVHEQYF. Written as DNA, the CDR3 is TGTGCCAGCCGGGACAGCGTACACGAGCAGTACTTC. The chain links TRBV28 to TRBJ2-7; 7 bases are shared with TRBD1. Germline CDR1 is MDHEN and CDR2 is SYDVKM. Trimming cost V 8 bases and J 5 bases; bases outside gene matches: 6. This CDR3 has 12 amino acids.

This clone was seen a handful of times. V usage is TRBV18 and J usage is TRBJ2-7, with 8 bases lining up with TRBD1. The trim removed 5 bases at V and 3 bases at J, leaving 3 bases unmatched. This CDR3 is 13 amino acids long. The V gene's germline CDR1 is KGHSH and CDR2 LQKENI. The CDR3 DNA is TGTGCCAGCTCAGCAACAGGGGGCTACGAGCAGTACTTC. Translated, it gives CASSATGGYEQYF.

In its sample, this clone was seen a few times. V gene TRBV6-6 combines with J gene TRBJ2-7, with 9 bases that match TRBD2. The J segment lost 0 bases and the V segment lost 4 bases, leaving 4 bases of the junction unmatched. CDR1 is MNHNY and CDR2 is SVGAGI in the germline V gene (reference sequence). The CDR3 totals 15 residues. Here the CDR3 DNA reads TGTGCCAGCAGTTCTCCTAGCGGGACCTCCTACGAGCAGTACTTC. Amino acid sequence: CASSSPSGTSYEQYF.

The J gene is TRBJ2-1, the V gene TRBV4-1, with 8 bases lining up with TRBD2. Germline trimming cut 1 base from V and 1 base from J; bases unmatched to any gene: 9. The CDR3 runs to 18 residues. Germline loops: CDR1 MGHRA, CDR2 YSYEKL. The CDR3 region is CASSQGSQAGVSYNEQFF. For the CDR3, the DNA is TGCGCCAGCAGCCAAGGGAGTCAAGCGGGAGTGTCCTACAATGAGCAGTTCTTC.

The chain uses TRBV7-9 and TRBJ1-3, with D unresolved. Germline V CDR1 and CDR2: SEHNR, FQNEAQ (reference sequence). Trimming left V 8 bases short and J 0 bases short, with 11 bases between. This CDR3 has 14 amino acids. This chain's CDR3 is CASPTTGSGNTIYF. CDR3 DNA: TGTGCCAGCCCTACGACTGGCTCTGGAAACACCATATATTTT.

CDR3 in amino acids: CASSLGQGIGYEQYF. For the CDR3, the DNA is TGTGCCAGCAGCTTAGGACAGGGGATCGGCTACGAGCAGTACTTC. This chain connects TRBV7-6 to TRBJ2-7; TRBD1 matches 8 bases. The CDR3 is made up of 15 amino acids. J gave up 3 bases and V 1 base, and 5 bases lay outside the gene matches. The germline V gene has CDR1 SGHVS and CDR2 FNYEAQ.

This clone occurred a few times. The CDR3 protein is CASSSGQGNMNTEAFF. For the CDR3, the DNA is TGTGCCAGCAGCTCCGGACAGGGAAACATGAACACTGAAGCTTTCTTT. The chain uses TRBV28 and TRBJ1-1; TRBD1 aligns across 8 bases. Germline lookup yields CDR1 MDHEN and CDR2 SYDVKM. The V segment lost 6 bases and the J segment 0 bases; nucleotides outside the gene matches: 9. This CDR3 region has 16 residues.

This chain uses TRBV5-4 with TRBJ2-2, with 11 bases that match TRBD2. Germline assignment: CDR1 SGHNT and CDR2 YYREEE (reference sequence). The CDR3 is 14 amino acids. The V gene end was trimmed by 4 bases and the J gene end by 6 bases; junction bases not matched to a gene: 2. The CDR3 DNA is TGTGCCAGCAGCACGGGACTAGCGGCCGGGGAGCTGTTTTTT. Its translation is CASSTGLAAGELFF.

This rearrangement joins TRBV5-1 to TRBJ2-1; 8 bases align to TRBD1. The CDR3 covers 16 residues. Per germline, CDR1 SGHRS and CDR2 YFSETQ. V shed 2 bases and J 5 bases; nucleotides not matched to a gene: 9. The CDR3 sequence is CASSFLGQGADNEQFF. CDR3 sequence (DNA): TGCGCCAGCAGCTTCTTAGGGCAGGGGGCGGACAATGAGCAGTTCTTC.

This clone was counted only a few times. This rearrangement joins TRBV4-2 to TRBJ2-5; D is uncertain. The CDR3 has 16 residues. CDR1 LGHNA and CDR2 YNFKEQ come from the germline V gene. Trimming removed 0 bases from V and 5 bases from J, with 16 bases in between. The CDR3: CASSQERLESWETQYF. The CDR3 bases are TGTGCCAGCAGCCAAGAGAGGCTAGAGTCCTGGGAGACCCAGTACTTC.

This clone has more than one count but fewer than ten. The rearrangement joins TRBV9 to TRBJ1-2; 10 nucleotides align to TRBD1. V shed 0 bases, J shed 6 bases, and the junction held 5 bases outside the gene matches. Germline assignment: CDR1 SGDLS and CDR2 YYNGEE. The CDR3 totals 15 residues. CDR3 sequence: CASSVAVTGGDGYTF. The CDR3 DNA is TGTGCCAGCAGCGTAGCAGTGACAGGGGGCGATGGCTACACCTTC.

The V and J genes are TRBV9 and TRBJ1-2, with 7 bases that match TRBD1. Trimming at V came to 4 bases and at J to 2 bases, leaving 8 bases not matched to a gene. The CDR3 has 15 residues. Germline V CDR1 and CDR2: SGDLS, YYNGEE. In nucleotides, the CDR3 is TGTGCCAGCAGCCCCCGGACAGGAATAAACTATGGCTACACCTTC. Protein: CASSPRTGINYGYTF.

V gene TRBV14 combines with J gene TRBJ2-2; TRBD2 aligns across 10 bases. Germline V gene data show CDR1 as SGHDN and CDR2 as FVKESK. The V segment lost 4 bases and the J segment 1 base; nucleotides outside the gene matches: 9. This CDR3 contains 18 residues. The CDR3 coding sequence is TGTGCCAGCAGCCGAAGAACTAGCGGGAAGGGGAACACCGGGGAGCTGTTTTTT. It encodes CASSRRTSGKGNTGELFF. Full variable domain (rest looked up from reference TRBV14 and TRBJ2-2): EAGVTQFPSHSVIEKGQTVTLRCDPISGHDNLYWYRRVMGKEIKFLLHFVKESKQDESGMPNNRFLAERTGGTYSTLKVQPAELEDSGVYFCASSRRTSGKGNTGELFFGEGSRLTVL.

The CDR3 DNA sequence: TGCAGCGTTGCTAATGGCTACACCTTC. It translates to CSVANGYTF. The gene calls are TRBV29-1 and TRBJ1-2; unclear D gene. CDR3 length: 9 amino acids. Trimming shortened V by 4 bases and J by 6 bases, and 3 bases separated the two germline ends. Germline CDR1 and CDR2: SQVTM and ANQGSEA.